The present entry profiles one T cell receptor (beta chain) with its context. The source of the sample is a study of chemoradiotherapy in HPV16-positive cancers. Method: immunoSEQ multiplex PCR; TCRdb's copy keeps in-frame clones and lacks some. The sample has around 6,600 clones, 81% seen once. Germline CDR1 is MNHNS and CDR2 is SASEGT. CDR3 length: 13 residues. Trimming left V 8 bases short and J 3 bases short, with 11 bases between. The specimen was tumor tissue, collected from a patient who underwent chemoradiotherapy. The chain couples TRBV6-1 to TRBJ2-1; tentatively, D is TRBD1 (5 bases). The TCR sequence derives from a human donor with HPV-associated anogenital cancer. The CDR3 reads CASDRYSYNEQFF. DNA of the CDR3: TGTGCCAGCGACAGATACAGCTACAATGAGCAGTTCTTC.